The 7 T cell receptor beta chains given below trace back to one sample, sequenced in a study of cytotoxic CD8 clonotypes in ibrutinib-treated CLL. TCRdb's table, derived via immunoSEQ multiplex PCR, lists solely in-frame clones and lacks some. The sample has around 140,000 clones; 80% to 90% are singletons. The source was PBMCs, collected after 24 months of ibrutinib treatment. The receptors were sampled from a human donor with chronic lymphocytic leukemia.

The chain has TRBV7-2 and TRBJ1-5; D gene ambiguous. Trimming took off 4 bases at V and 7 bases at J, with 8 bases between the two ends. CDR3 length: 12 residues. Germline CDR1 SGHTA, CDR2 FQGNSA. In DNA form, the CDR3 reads TGTGCCAGCAGCTCCCACGGGCAGCCCCAGCATTTT. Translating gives CASSSHGQPQHF. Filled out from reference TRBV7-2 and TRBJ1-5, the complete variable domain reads GAGVSQSPSNKVTEKGKDVELRCDPISGHTALYWYRQSLGQGLEFLIYFQGNSAPDKSGLPSDRFSAERTGGSVSTLTIQRTQQEDSAVYLCASSSHGQPQHFGDGTRLSIL.

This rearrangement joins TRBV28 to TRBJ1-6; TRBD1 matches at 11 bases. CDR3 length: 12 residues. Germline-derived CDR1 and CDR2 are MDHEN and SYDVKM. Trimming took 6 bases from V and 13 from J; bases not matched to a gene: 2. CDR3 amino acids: CASSGQGAPLHF. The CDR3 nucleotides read TGTGCCAGCAGCGGACAGGGGGCGCCCCTCCACTTT.

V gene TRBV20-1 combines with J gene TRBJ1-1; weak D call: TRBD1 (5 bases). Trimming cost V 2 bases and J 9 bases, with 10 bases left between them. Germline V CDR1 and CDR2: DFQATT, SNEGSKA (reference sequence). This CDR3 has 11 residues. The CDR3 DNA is TGCAGTGCTAGATCGGGGCAAAAAGCTTTCTTT. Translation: CSARSGQKAFF.

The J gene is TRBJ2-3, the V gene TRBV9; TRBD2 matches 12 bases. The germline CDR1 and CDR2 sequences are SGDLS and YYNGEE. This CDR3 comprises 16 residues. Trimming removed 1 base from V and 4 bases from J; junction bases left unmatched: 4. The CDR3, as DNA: TGTGCCAGCAGCGTACCACTAGCGGGAGGCGCAGATACGCAGTATTTT. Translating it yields CASSVPLAGGADTQYF.

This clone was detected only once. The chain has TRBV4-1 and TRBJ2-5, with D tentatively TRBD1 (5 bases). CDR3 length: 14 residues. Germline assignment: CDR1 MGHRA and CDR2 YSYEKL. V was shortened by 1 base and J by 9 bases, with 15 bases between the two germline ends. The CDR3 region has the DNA TGCGCCAGCAGCCAAGGGGGCAGAGGCACCTCCCAGTACTTC. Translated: CASSQGGRGTSQYF.

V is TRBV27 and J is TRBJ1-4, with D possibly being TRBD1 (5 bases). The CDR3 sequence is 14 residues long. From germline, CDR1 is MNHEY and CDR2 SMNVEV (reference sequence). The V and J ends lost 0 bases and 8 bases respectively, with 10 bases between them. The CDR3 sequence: CASSLSSWGEKLFF. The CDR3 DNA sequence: TGTGCCAGCAGTTTATCGAGCTGGGGGGAAAAACTGTTTTTT.

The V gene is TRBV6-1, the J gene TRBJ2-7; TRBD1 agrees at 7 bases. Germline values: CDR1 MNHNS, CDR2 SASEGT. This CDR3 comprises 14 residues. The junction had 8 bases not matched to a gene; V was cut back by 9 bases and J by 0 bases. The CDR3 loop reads CASSDRALSYEQYF. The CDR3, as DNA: TGTGCCAGTTCAGACAGGGCCCTCTCCTACGAGCAGTACTTC.